What follows describes a single T cell receptor (beta chain). This entry belongs to a study of blood T cell repertoires in COVID-19. This CDR3 comprises 14 residues. V lost 7 bases to trimming and J lost 4 bases, with 15 bases between them. Germline assignment: CDR1 KGHDR and CDR2 SFDVKD. Sequenced by immunoSEQ multiplex PCR; TCRdb stores in-frame clones only, minus some. The sample gives roughly 49,000 clones, approximately 84% of which show up once; less than 4.5% is in the top ten. Sequenced material: peripheral blood. The sequence was obtained from a man aged 45-60 years with active COVID-19. The rearrangement joins TRBV24-1 to TRBJ1-1; D is undetermined. The CDR3 region is CATRTLGEGTEAFF. The CDR3 DNA follows: TGTGCCACCAGGACCCTCGGGGAGGGCACTGAAGCTTTCTTT.